This T cell receptor (beta chain) was sequenced during a study of T cells in Graves' hyperthyroidism and ophthalmopathy. Whole-study findings and limits: Ophthalmopathy was model-predicted a median 6.5 months pre-onset.

Out of approximately 10 ml of fresh peripheral blood came the PBMCs. At least ten counts were recorded for this clonotype. What it binds is not known. RNA transcripts were the template for amplifying TCR beta CDR3 regions. TCR CDR3 underwent first-round RT-PCR with the HTBI primer set. TCRdb independently ran MiXCR on the multiplex PCR reads; one entry per CDR3 protein. The table has 200,000 to 250,000 distinct CDR3 sequences, about 18% seen once; the top ten hold approximately 40%. The sequencing input was blood. This receptor was identified in a middle-aged man with Graves' hyperthyroidism.

The DNA for the CDR3 is TGTGCCAGCAGCTTTTACAGGAACACTGAAGCTTTCTTT. Protein sequence: CASSFYRNTEAFF. The rearrangement links TRBV11-3 to TRBJ1-1; no clear D gene. V was shortened by 3 bases and J by 1 base, with 6 bases between the two germline ends. The CDR3 spans 13 residues. CDR1 is SGHNT and CDR2 is YENEEA in the germline V gene.